This T cell receptor (beta chain) appears in the sequencing data of a study of blood T cells in healthy people across ages. General study results and limits: Estimated diversity, derived from one million T cells, was regarded as an underestimate. Percentage of naive T cells showed a strong correlation with TCR beta diversity.

The V end was cut by 6 bases, the J end by 4 bases, with 19 bases between. This CDR3 region has 15 residues. The germline V gene encodes CDR1 DFQATT and CDR2 SNEGSKA (reference sequence). Remarks on this clonotype: Its antigen remains unknown.

Combining a sample-barcoded 5' primer with a J-beta primer mix, a second PCR ran for roughly 6 to 12 cycles. A single record per CDR3 protein comes from TCRdb applying MiXCR to the 5' RACE reads. The sample lists about 830,000 distinct CDR3 sequences; approximately 67% were seen once. It was ten milliliters of peripheral blood that were drawn from each donor. The clonotype originates from a man aged 25-40 years in good health. The sequenced sample consisted of blood. The V gene is TRBV20-1, the J gene TRBJ1-5; D possibly corresponds to TRBD1 (5 bases). This CDR3 is CSALRETGLNQPQHF. CDR3 in DNA: TGCAGTGCCCTCCGAGAAACAGGTTTAAATCAGCCCCAGCATTTT.